The entry that follows covers one TCR beta chain sequence. The antigen it recognizes is unknown. Base qualities are not recorded, but no much larger clone differs from it by a single base. These data come from a study of cytomegalovirus exposure and HLA in healthy donors (dated by TCRdb to about 2017). Study-wide context: A later analysis indicated that the 120 or so validation repertoires were generated on the platform also employed for the roughly 730 repertoires of the first cohort. The study was designed to test whether signatures of past pathogen exposure could be identified by cataloging public T cell receptors. In addition to the first cohort of 666 subjects, a separate validation cohort of 100 to 150 different subjects was used. To predict cytomegalovirus infection status, the study combined high-throughput TCR immunosequencing, statistical association of individual TCRs with disease status, and machine learning. General findings and caveats noted by the study authors: Across donors, most TCR sequences were observed very rarely, whereas some public TCRs were present in many individuals. The validation cohort had no HLA typing available for a later analysis, so co-occurrence within that cohort was assessed over all 110 or so repertoires. Subsequent analysis determined that TCRs grouped into clusters in the first cohort also showed a tendency toward co-occurrence across the 90 to 150 validation repertoires, and 94% of cluster scores exceeded 0. A total of 150 or so TCR beta chains were listed by the study as associated with cytomegalovirus. The authors suggested that the approach could potentially be extended to other disease states and immunological phenotypes. In vitro tests confirmed that a few of the cytomegalovirus-associated TCR beta chains recognize cytomegalovirus antigens. The classifier was reported to diagnose cytomegalovirus status with high specificity and sensitivity in both the original and validation cohorts.

Library prep was done by the immunoSEQ multiplex PCR assay. Regarding the original processing steps: A statistical classification framework was built for diagnosing cytomegalovirus status from the catalog of TCR beta chain sequences. TCRdb limited this immuneACCESS table to in-frame rearrangements with V and J called. A share of clones is missing; checked studies link under half to unresolved V genes, and the rest is unexplained. That table furnishes V, J and clone size, whereas the DNA furnished D and trimming. The sample profile shows 65,000 to 95,000 clones; 93% of them were found once. The ten largest account for 3.6% of the sample. The V and J ends are trimmed by 0 bases and 5 bases, leaving 5 bases between them. According to the germline V gene, CDR1 reads LGHNA and CDR2 reads YNFKEQ. Including cysteine and phenylalanine, the CDR3 has 12 amino acids. Only the CDR3 region is kept as DNA, spanning 36 bases read in frame from base 1.

The donors belonged to the validation cohort of approximately 130 subjects, which was separate from the 666-subject first cohort. Sequencing was carried out using PBMCs. Recombination joined TRBV4-2 with TRBJ2-7; the D gene remains uncertain. The TCR was taken from a woman aged 25 to 39 in good health and CMV-seronegative. Read as DNA, the sequence is TGTGCCAGCAGCCAAGATCTCCACGAGCAGTACTTC. It codes for CASSQDLHEQYF.